A selection of T cell receptor beta chains follows, all from one sample in a study of cytomegalovirus exposure and HLA in healthy donors. Repertoires were generated with immunoSEQ multiplex PCR, while TCRdb's copy carries only in-frame clones and drops some. The data contain some 170,000 clones, around nine tenths of them singletons. The sample comprised PBMCs. The receptor set was obtained from a woman between 25 and 40 years old in good health and CMV-seronegative. Both conserved end residues are part of each CDR3. The order of the fields is D gene, J gene, clone size, V gene, CDR3 protein, CDR3 DNA. The D gene is left open where the match is weak. Clone size appears in some rows only: once, few, many, or a class for an expanded clone.

D gene: .
J gene: TRBJ2-7
clone size: few
V gene: TRBV18
CDR3 protein: CASSSRVYEQYF
CDR3 DNA: TGTGCCAGCTCATCGAGGGTCTACGAGCAGTACTTC

D gene: TRBD2
J gene: TRBJ2-2
clone size: .
V gene: TRBV5-4
CDR3 protein: CASSLVGTSGGELFF
CDR3 DNA: TGTGCCAGCAGCTTGGTTGGAACTAGCGGGGGGGAGCTGTTTTTT

D gene: .
J gene: TRBJ1-1
clone size: .
V gene: TRBV19
CDR3 protein: CATSPGVNTEAFF
CDR3 DNA: TGTGCCACCTCCCCAGGGGTGAACACTGAAGCTTTCTTT

D gene: .
J gene: TRBJ2-7
clone size: .
V gene: TRBV21-1
CDR3 protein: CASRRDRGDYEQYF
CDR3 DNA: TGTGCCAGCAGGCGGGACAGGGGGGACTACGAGCAGTACTTC

D gene: TRBD1
J gene: TRBJ1-4
clone size: few
V gene: TRBV5-1
CDR3 protein: CASSYGTDNEKLFF
CDR3 DNA: TGCGCCAGCAGCTACGGGACAGATAATGAAAAACTGTTTTTT

D gene: TRBD1
J gene: TRBJ2-4
clone size: .
V gene: TRBV10-3
CDR3 protein: CAISGQDRGQNIQYF
CDR3 DNA: TGTGCCATCAGTGGGCAGGACAGGGGGCAAAACATTCAGTACTTC

D gene: TRBD1
J gene: TRBJ1-5
clone size: .
V gene: TRBV27
CDR3 protein: CASSLQGGQQPQHF
CDR3 DNA: TGTGCCAGCAGTTTACAAGGGGGCCAGCAGCCCCAGCATTTT

D gene: .
J gene: TRBJ2-7
clone size: once
V gene: TRBV7-8
CDR3 protein: CASSFTGTSYEQYF
CDR3 DNA: TGTGCCAGCAGCTTTACAGGGACCTCCTACGAGCAGTACTTC

D gene: .
J gene: TRBJ1-1
clone size: .
V gene: TRBV7-9
CDR3 protein: CASSLNTANTEAFF
CDR3 DNA: TGTGCCAGCAGCTTAAATACAGCGAACACTGAAGCTTTCTTT

D gene: .
J gene: TRBJ2-6
clone size: .
V gene: TRBV5-1
CDR3 protein: CASSLGGGANVLTF
CDR3 DNA: TGCGCCAGCAGCTTGGGAGGGGGGGCCAACGTCCTGACTTTC

D gene: TRBD1
J gene: TRBJ1-3
clone size: .
V gene: TRBV2
CDR3 protein: CASSPWTGASGNTIYF
CDR3 DNA: TGTGCCAGCAGTCCCTGGACAGGTGCCTCTGGAAACACCATATATTTT

D gene: .
J gene: TRBJ2-2
clone size: few
V gene: TRBV2
CDR3 protein: CASNFPAGELFF
CDR3 DNA: TGTGCCAGCAACTTTCCGGCCGGGGAGCTGTTTTTT

D gene: TRBD1
J gene: TRBJ1-5
clone size: once
V gene: TRBV27
CDR3 protein: CASAGQDQPQHF
CDR3 DNA: TGTGCCAGCGCTGGACAGGATCAGCCCCAGCATTTT

D gene: .
J gene: TRBJ1-5
clone size: .
V gene: TRBV19
CDR3 protein: CASSIEAGPHQPQHF
CDR3 DNA: TGTGCCAGTAGTATAGAGGCGGGGCCACATCAGCCCCAGCATTTT

D gene: .
J gene: TRBJ2-3
clone size: .
V gene: TRBV7-2
CDR3 protein: CASSLAEADTQYF
CDR3 DNA: TGTGCCAGCAGCTTAGCTGAGGCGGATACGCAGTATTTT

D gene: .
J gene: TRBJ2-5
clone size: .
V gene: TRBV15
CDR3 protein: CATSTQGVRETQYF
CDR3 DNA: TGTGCCACCAGCACACAGGGAGTCCGAGAGACCCAGTACTTC

D gene: TRBD2
J gene: TRBJ2-1
clone size: .
V gene: TRBV19
CDR3 protein: CASSIGLVNEQFF
CDR3 DNA: TGTGCCAGTAGTATTGGACTAGTTAATGAGCAGTTCTTC

D gene: TRBD1
J gene: TRBJ2-7
clone size: .
V gene: TRBV7-2
CDR3 protein: CASSLQGTEFYEQYF
CDR3 DNA: TGTGCCAGCAGCCTCCAGGGGACAGAATTTTACGAGCAGTACTTC

D gene: .
J gene: TRBJ1-3
clone size: .
V gene: TRBV5-8
CDR3 protein: CASSLATGSGNTIYF
CDR3 DNA: TGTGCCAGCAGCTTGGCTACAGGGTCTGGAAACACCATATATTTT

D gene: .
J gene: TRBJ1-2
clone size: .
V gene: TRBV27
CDR3 protein: CASSRQGFTQSYGYTF
CDR3 DNA: TGTGCCAGCAGTCGTCAGGGATTTACTCAGAGCTATGGCTACACCTTC

D gene: .
J gene: TRBJ2-5
clone size: .
V gene: TRBV19
CDR3 protein: CASSAPGTGQETQYF
CDR3 DNA: TGTGCCAGTAGTGCCCCCGGTACAGGGCAAGAGACCCAGTACTTC

D gene: .
J gene: TRBJ2-7
clone size: .
V gene: TRBV9
CDR3 protein: CARSDGGTSYEQYF
CDR3 DNA: TGTGCCAGGTCCGACGGGGGTACCTCCTACGAGCAGTACTTC

D gene: TRBD1
J gene: TRBJ1-2
clone size: once
V gene: TRBV6-5
CDR3 protein: CASSPDRGPSGVYTF
CDR3 DNA: TGTGCCAGCAGTCCCGACAGGGGCCCGTCGGGGGTCTACACCTTC

D gene: .
J gene: TRBJ1-2
clone size: .
V gene: TRBV29-1
CDR3 protein: CSTSGNGYTF
CDR3 DNA: TGCAGCACCTCGGGGAATGGCTACACCTTC